Sequencing of this T cell receptor (beta chain) was carried out in a study of cytomegalovirus exposure and HLA in healthy donors. Study details: The Caucasian-associated ancestry cluster contained about four fifths of the approximately 400 genotyped donors.

This clone has a handful of counts. Its target is unknown. Study results and limitations: Generally TCR sequences proved uncommon, though certain public TCRs appeared in numerous donors. As a later analysis revealed, most CMV-associated TCR beta chains appeared HLA-restricted.

A multiplex PCR was run with 60 Vbeta primers and 13 Jbeta primers. Here immunoSEQ multiplex PCR was the method, and the copy in TCRdb shows in-frame clones only, minus some. The top ten hold approximately 1.3% of the sample, which has about 160,000 clones, roughly three quarters seen once. The specimen sequenced was PBMCs. This TCR came from a man between 60 and 70 years old in good health and CMV-seronegative.

The CDR3 nucleotides read TGCGCCAGCAGCCAACAAGGACTTTCGCTGCAGCCCCAGCATTTT. This sequence encodes CASSQQGLSLQPQHF. This sequence joins TRBV4-1 and TRBJ1-5; D remains unclear. Trimming took 2 bases from V and 7 from J, leaving 15 bases between them. CDR1 and CDR2 (germline): MGHRA, YSYEKL. The CDR3 spans 15 residues.